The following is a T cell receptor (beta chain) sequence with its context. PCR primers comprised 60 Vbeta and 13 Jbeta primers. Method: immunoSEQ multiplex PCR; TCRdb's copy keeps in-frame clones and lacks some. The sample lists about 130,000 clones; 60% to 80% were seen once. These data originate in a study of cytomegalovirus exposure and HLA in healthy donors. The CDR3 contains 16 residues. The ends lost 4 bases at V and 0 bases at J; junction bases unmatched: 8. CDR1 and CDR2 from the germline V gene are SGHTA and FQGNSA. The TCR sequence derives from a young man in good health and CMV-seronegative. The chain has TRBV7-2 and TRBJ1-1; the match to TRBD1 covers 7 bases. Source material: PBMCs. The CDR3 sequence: CASSSQPGQMNTEAFF. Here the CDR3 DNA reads TGTGCCAGCAGCTCACAACCGGGACAGATGAACACTGAAGCTTTCTTT.